This T cell receptor (beta chain) was captured in a study of sequential checkpoint blockade in melanoma. As for the study in general: After both sequences, patients received maintenance nivolumab. Matched biopsies came pretreatment and at week 13 for approximately 20 patients.

CDR3 size: 13 residues. Trimming pared 3 bases from V and 4 bases from J, leaving 7 bases between. The data were produced by immunoSEQ multiplex PCR, yet TCRdb's version contains in-frame clones alone and is incomplete. This table has roughly 3,500 clones, around 23% appearing once. Described treatment: randomized to nivolumab then ipilimumab (arm A) or the reverse (arm B). Patients had received no earlier DNA-damaging chemotherapy. This TCR was sampled from a human donor with melanoma. The gene calls are TRBV7-1 and TRBJ2-1; D not certain. TRBV7-1 is an open reading frame, and its role is uncertain. The sequencing used tumor tissue (inferred from file names), collected from a patient given nivolumab and ipilimumab in sequence. The CDR3 loop is CASSSLLYNEQFF. The CDR3 coding sequence is TGTGCCAGCAGCTCCCTACTGTACAATGAGCAGTTCTTC.